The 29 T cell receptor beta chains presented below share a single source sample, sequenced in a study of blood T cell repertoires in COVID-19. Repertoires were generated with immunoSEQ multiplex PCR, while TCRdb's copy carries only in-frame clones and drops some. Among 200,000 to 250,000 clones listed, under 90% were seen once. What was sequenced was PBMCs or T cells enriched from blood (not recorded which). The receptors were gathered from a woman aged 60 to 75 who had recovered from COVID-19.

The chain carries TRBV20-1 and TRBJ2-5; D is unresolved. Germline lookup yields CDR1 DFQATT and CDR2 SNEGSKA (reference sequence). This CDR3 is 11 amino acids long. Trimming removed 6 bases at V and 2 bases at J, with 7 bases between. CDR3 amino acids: CSAHFQETQYF. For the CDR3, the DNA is TGCAGTGCCCATTTTCAAGAGACCCAGTACTTC.

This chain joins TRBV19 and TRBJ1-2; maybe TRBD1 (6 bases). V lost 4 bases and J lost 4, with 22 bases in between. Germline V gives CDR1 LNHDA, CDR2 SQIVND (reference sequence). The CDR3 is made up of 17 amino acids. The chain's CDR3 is CASSNSSQGIGLYGYTF. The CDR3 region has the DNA TGTGCCAGTAGTAACAGCTCCCAGGGGATAGGGCTCTATGGCTACACCTTC.

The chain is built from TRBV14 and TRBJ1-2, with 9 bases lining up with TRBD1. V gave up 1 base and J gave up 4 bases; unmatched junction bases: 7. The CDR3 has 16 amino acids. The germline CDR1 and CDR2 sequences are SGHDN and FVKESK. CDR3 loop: CASSQAGTGISYGYTF. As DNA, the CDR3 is TGTGCCAGCAGCCAAGCCGGGACAGGGATCAGCTATGGCTACACCTTC.

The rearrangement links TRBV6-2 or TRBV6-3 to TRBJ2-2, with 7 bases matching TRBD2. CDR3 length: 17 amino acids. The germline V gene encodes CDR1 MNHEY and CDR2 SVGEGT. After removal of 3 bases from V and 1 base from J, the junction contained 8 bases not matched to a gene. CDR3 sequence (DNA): TGTGCCAGCAGTTATGGAGGGGCGGGGGTGAACACCGGGGAGCTGTTTTTT. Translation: CASSYGGAGVNTGELFF.

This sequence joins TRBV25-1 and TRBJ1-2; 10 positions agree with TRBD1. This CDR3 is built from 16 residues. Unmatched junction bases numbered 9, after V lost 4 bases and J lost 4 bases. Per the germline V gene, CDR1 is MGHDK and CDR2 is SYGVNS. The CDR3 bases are TGTGCCAGCAGTGCGCCGGGACAGGGGAACTCCTATGGCTACACCTTC. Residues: CASSAPGQGNSYGYTF.

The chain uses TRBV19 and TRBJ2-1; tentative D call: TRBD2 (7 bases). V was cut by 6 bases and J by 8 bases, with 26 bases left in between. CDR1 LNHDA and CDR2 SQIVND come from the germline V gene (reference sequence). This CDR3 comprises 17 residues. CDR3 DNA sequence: TGTGCCAGTAGCCGGGGGACGAGCGGGATCGGGGGCGATGAGCAGTTCTTC. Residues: CASSRGTSGIGGDEQFF. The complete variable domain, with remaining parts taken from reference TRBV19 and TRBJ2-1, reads DGGITQSPKYLFRKEGQNVTLSCEQNLNHDAMYWYRQDPGQGLRLIYYSQIVNDFQKGDIAEGYSVSREKKESFPLTVTSAQKNPTAFYLCASSRGTSGIGGDEQFFGPGTRLTVL.

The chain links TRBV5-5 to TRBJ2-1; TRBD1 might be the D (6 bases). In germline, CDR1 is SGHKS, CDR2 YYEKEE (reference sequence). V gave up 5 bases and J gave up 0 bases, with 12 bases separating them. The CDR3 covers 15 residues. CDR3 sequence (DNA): TGTGCCAGCAGTCGTGCAGGGGCCTCCTACAATGAGCAGTTCTTC. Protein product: CASSRAGASYNEQFF.

As DNA, the CDR3 is TGTGCCAGCAGCCAAGATTCGAATTCACCCCTCCACTTT. It yields the protein CASSQDSNSPLHF. The V gene is TRBV3-1 (or the pseudogene TRBV3-2), the J gene TRBJ1-6; D unresolved. The length of the CDR3 is 13 residues. Trimming stripped 0 bases from V and 7 bases from J, with 4 bases between. CDR1 and CDR2 from the germline V gene are LGHDT and YNNKEL (reference sequence).

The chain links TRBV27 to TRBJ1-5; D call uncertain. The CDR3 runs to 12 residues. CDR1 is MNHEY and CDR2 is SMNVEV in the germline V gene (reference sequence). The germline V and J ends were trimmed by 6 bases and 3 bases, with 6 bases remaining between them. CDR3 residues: CASSQNNQPQHF. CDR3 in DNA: TGTGCCAGCAGCCAGAACAATCAGCCCCAGCATTTT.

The CDR3 spells CASSFGDIGNQPQHF. In nucleotides, the CDR3 is TGTGCCAGCAGCTTTGGGGACATAGGCAATCAGCCCCAGCATTTT. The chain carries TRBV7-9 and TRBJ1-5; a weak D match, TRBD1 (6 bases). The CDR3 is 15 residues long. Trimming cost V 3 bases and J 2 bases, with 11 bases left between them. Germline assignment: CDR1 SEHNR and CDR2 FQNEAQ (reference sequence).

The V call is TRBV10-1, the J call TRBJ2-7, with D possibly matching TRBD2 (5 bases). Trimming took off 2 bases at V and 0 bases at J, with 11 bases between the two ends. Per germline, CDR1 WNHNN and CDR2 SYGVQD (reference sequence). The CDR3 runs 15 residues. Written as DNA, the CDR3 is TGCGCCAGCAGTGAGAGGAGGCTCAGCTCCTACGAGCAGTACTTC. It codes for CASSERRLSSYEQYF.

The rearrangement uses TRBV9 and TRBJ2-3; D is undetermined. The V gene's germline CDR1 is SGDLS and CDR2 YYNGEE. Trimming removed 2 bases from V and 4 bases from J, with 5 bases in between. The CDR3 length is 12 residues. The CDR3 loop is CASSVAADTQYF. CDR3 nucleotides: TGTGCCAGCAGCGTCGCAGCAGATACGCAGTATTTT.

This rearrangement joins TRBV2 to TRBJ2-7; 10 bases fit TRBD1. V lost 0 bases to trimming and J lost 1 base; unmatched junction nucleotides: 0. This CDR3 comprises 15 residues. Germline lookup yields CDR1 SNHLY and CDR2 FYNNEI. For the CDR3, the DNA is TGTGCCAGCAGTGAAGCGGGACAGGGGTCCTACGAGCAGTACTTC. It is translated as CASSEAGQGSYEQYF. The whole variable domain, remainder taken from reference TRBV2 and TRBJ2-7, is EPEVTQTPSHQVTQMGQEVILRCVPISNHLYFYWYRQILGQKVEFLVSFYNNEISEKSEIFDDQFSVERPDGSNFTLKIRSTKLEDSAMYFCASSEAGQGSYEQYFGPGTRLTVT.

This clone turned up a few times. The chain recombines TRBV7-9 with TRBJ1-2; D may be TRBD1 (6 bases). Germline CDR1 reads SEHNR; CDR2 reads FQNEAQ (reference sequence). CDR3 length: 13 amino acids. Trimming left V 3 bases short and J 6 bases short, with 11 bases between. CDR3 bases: TGTGCCAGCAGCTTGGGCCGACAGGATGGCTACACCTTC. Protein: CASSLGRQDGYTF.

This chain's CDR3 is CASSPVQNQPQHF. DNA for the CDR3: TGTGCCAGCAGTCCGGTGCAAAATCAGCCCCAGCATTTT. The chain joins TRBV6-6 to TRBJ1-5, with D hard to call. Deletions cut 5 bases from V and 4 bases from J, with 9 bases between. Germline-derived CDR1 and CDR2 are MNHNY and SVGAGI (reference sequence). CDR3 size: 13 residues.

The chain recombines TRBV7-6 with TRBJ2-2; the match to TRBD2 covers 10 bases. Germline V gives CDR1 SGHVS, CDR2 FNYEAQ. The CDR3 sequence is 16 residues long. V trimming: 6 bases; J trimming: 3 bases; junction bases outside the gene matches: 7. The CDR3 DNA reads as TGTGCCAGCAGTCATTACGGGACTAGCGACACCGGGGAGCTGTTTTTT. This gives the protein CASSHYGTSDTGELFF.

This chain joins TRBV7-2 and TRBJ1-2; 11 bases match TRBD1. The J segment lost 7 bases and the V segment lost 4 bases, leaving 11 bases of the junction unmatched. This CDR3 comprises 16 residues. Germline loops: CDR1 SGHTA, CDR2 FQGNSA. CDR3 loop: CASSSRPGQGGGGYTF. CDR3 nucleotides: TGTGCCAGCAGCTCTCGTCCGGGACAGGGGGGAGGTGGCTACACCTTC.

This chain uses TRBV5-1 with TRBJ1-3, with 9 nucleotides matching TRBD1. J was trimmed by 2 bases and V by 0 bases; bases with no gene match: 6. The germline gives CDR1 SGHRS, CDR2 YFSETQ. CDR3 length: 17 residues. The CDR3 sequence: CASSLEGQGRPGNTIYF. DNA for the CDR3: TGCGCCAGCAGCTTGGAGGGACAGGGTCGCCCTGGAAACACCATATATTTT.

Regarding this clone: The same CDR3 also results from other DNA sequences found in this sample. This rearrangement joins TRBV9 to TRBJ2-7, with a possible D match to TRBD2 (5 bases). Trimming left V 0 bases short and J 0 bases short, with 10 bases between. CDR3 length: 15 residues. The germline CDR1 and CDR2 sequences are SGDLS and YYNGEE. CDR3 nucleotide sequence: TGTGCCAGCAGCGTAGTGCCGGGAAGCTCCTACGAGCAGTACTTC. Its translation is CASSVVPGSSYEQYF.

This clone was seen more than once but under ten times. CDR3 DNA sequence: TGTGCCAGCAGCTTAACCGTGGGGGCGACCCAGTACTTC. It yields the protein CASSLTVGATQYF. The gene calls are TRBV7-3 and TRBJ2-5; D perhaps matches TRBD1 (6 bases). The CDR3 totals 13 residues. Trimming cost V 0 bases and J 7 bases, with 9 bases left between them. Germline V gene data show CDR1 as SGHTA and CDR2 as FQGTGA.

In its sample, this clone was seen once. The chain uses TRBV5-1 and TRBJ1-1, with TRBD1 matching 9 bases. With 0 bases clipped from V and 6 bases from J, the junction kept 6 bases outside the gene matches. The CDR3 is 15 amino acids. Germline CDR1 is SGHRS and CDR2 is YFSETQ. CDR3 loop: CASSLEGTGWAEAFF. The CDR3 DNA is TGCGCCAGCAGCTTGGAAGGGACAGGGTGGGCTGAAGCTTTCTTT. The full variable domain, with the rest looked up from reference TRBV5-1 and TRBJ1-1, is KAGVTQTPRYLIKTRGQQVTLSCSPISGHRSVSWYQQTPGQGLQFLFEYFSETQRNKGNFPGRFSGRQFSNSRSEMNVSTLELGDSALYLCASSLEGTGWAEAFFGQGTRLTVV.

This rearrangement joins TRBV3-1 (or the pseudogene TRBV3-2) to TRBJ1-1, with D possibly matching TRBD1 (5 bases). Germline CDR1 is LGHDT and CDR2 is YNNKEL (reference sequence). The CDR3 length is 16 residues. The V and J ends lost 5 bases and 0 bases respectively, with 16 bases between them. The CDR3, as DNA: TGTGCCAGCAGCTTCGACAGCGATGTCATGAACACTGAAGCTTTCTTT. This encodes CASSFDSDVMNTEAFF.

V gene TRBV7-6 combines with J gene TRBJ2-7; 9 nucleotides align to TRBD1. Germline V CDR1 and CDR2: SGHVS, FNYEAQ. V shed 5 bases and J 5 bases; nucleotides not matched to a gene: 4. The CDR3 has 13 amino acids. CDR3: CASSPTGGHEQYF. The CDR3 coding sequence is TGTGCCAGCAGCCCAACAGGGGGCCACGAGCAGTACTTC.

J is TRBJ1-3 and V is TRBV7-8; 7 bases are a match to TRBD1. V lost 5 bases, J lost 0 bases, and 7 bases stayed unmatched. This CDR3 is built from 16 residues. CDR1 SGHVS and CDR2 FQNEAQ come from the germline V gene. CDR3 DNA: TGTGCCAGCAGCATCAGGGACAGCCACTCTGGAAACACCATATATTTT. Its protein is CASSIRDSHSGNTIYF.

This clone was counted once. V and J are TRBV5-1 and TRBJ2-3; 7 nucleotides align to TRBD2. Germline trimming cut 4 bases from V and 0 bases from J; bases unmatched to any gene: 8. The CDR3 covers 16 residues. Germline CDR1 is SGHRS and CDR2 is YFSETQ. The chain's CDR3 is CASSPATSESTDTQYF. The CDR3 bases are TGCGCCAGCAGCCCCGCCACTAGCGAAAGCACAGATACGCAGTATTTT. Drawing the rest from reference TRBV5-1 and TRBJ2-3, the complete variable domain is KAGVTQTPRYLIKTRGQQVTLSCSPISGHRSVSWYQQTPGQGLQFLFEYFSETQRNKGNFPGRFSGRQFSNSRSEMNVSTLELGDSALYLCASSPATSESTDTQYFGPGTRLTVL.

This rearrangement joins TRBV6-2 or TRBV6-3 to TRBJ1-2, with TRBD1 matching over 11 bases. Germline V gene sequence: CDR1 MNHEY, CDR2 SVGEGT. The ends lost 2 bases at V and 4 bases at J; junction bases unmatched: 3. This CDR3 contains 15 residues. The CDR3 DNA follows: TGTGCCAGCAGTTACAGGACAGGGGGCCCCTATGGCTACACCTTC. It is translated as CASSYRTGGPYGYTF.

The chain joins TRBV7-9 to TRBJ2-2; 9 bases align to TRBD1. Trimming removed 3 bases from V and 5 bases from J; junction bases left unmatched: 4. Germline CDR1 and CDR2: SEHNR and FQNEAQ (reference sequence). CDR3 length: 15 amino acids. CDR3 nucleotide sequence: TGTGCCAGCAGCTTGGGACAGGGTGGAACCGGGGAGCTGTTTTTT. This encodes CASSLGQGGTGELFF.

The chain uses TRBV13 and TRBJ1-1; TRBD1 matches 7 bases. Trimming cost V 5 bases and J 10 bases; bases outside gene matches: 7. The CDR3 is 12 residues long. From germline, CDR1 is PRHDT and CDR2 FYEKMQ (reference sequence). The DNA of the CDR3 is TGTGCCAGCAGCCCGACCAGGGGGGCAGCTTTCTTT. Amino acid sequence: CASSPTRGAAFF.

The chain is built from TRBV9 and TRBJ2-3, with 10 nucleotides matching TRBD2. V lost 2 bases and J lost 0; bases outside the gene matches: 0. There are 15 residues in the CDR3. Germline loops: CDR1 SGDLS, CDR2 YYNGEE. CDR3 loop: CASSVSGRSTDTQYF. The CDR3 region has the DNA TGTGCCAGCAGCGTTAGCGGGAGGAGCACAGATACGCAGTATTTT.